The 5 T cell receptor beta chains reported below all come from one sample, sequenced in a study of identifying expanded T cells in peripheral blood. Sequenced by immunoSEQ multiplex PCR; TCRdb stores in-frame clones only, minus some. The sample holds about 90,000 clones, about 90% seen once. The sequenced sample was blood. These receptors were collected from a person aged 18-70 years in good health.

This rearrangement joins TRBV2 to TRBJ1-4; TRBD1 is a possible D gene (6 bases). CDR3 length equals 18 residues. Germline CDR1 SNHLY, CDR2 FYNNEI. V was cut by 0 bases and J by 6 bases, with 20 bases left in between. The CDR3 loop reads CASSEAHYGGTSDEKLFF. As DNA, the CDR3 is TGTGCCAGCAGTGAAGCGCACTACGGGGGGACATCGGATGAAAAACTGTTTTTT.

The chain employs TRBV5-1 and TRBJ2-7, with D hard to call. This CDR3 contains 11 residues. V dropped 5 bases and J dropped 6 bases, with 9 bases sitting between them. Germline lookup yields CDR1 SGHRS and CDR2 YFSETQ. CDR3 DNA: TGCGCCAGCAGGACTTCGGGCGAGCAGTACTTC. Encoded protein: CASRTSGEQYF.

The chain carries TRBV7-9 and TRBJ1-1; possibly TRBD1 for D (6 bases). Germline-derived CDR1 and CDR2 are SEHNR and FQNEAQ (reference sequence). CDR3 length: 13 amino acids. Trimming took off 5 bases at V and 5 bases at J, with 12 bases between the two ends. In DNA, the CDR3 is TGTGCCAGCAGCCCAAGGGGGAGTACTGAAGCTTTCTTT. The encoded protein is CASSPRGSTEAFF.

The CDR3: CASSFSNGELFF. The CDR3 DNA reads TGTGCCAGCAGCTTTAGTAACGGGGAGCTGTTTTTT. The chain combines TRBV11-3 with TRBJ2-2, with unresolved D. The CDR3 totals 12 residues. Trimming left V 3 bases short and J 7 bases short, with 6 bases between. Germline V CDR1 and CDR2: SGHNT, YENEEA.

The V call is TRBV30, the J call TRBJ2-2; no firm D call. CDR1 and CDR2 from the germline V gene are GTSNPN and SVGIG (reference sequence). The CDR3 loop spans 15 amino acids. V was shortened by 1 base and J by 1 base, with 10 bases between the two germline ends. This CDR3 reads CAWSALRQNTGELFF. In DNA form, the CDR3 reads TGTGCCTGGAGTGCATTAAGACAGAACACCGGGGAGCTGTTTTTT.